This T cell receptor (beta chain) was sequenced for a study of immune evolution from preneoplasia to lung adenocarcinoma. Findings and caveats of the study: Top clone share appeared to fall from AAH through AIS, MIA, adenocarcinoma.

Repertoires were generated with immunoSEQ multiplex PCR, while TCRdb's copy carries only in-frame clones and drops some. The table lists thousands of clones, about 70% of them singletons. This clone has only a few counts. What it binds is unknown. V lost 4 bases, J lost 4 bases, and 13 bases lay in between. The CDR3 has 14 amino acids. Per germline, CDR1 MNHNS and CDR2 SASEGT. The chain couples TRBV6-1 to TRBJ1-2, with D tentatively TRBD1 (5 bases). The sample comprised FFPE adjacent normal lung tissue. This receptor was identified in a donor aged 70 or over with lung adenocarcinoma. The CDR3 spells CASSVQGGVYGYTF. DNA for the CDR3: TGTGCCAGCAGTGTGCAAGGAGGGGTCTATGGCTACACCTTC.